This entry is about one TCR beta chain. The sample is drawn from a study of blood T cell repertoires in COVID-19. Study-wide background: From the United States, Italy and Spain came samples of acute and convalescent COVID-19. T cells, B-cell-depleted T cells, or PBMCs supplied cDNA or gDNA.

Cohorts were assigned according to the clinical history that participants reported. Germline V gene lookup returns CDR1 GTSNPN and CDR2 SVGIG (reference sequence). The V and J ends lost 0 bases and 6 bases, in that order; junction bases with no gene match: 6. This CDR3 is built from 14 residues. The assay was immunoSEQ multiplex PCR, and TCRdb's table has in-frame clones only and misses some. In the table there are a few hundred thousand clones, almost 90% of which are singletons. This sequence joins TRBV30 and TRBJ1-2, with 8 bases matching TRBD1. The sequenced sample consisted of PBMCs or T cells enriched from blood (not recorded which). The receptor comes from a woman between 18 and 29 years old with acute COVID-19. The CDR3 nucleotides are TGTGCCTGGAGTGTTGGACAGGGTTTTGATGGCTACACCTTC. It yields the protein CAWSVGQGFDGYTF.